The source of this T cell receptor (beta chain) is a study of blood T cell repertoires in COVID-19. Study in general: Samples representing acute and convalescent COVID-19 were sourced from the United States, Italy and Spain. PBMCs, B-cell-depleted T cells, or T cells provided the cDNA or gDNA that made up the material.

The table lists this clone with a few counts. Germline loops: CDR1 SNHLY, CDR2 FYNNEI. This CDR3 region has 16 residues. V was pared by 5 bases and J by 0 bases, with 6 bases of the junction left unmatched. The repertoire was sequenced with immunoSEQ multiplex PCR; TCRdb's copy has only in-frame clones and lacks some. This table has roughly 290,000 clones, 70% to 90% appearing once. The sequence came from a woman aged 60-75 years with acute or convalescent COVID-19. The rearrangement joins TRBV2 to TRBJ1-5; 8 bases agree with TRBD1. The specimen was peripheral blood. This CDR3 reads CASSPQGGYSNQPQHF. In DNA, the CDR3 is TGTGCCAGCAGTCCACAGGGGGGGTATAGCAATCAGCCCCAGCATTTT.